Below, 31 T cell receptor beta chains from the same sample are listed, as sequenced in a study of T cells after yellow fever vaccination. MiXCR, run by TCRdb on the 5' RACE reads, gives a single entry per CDR3 protein. The profile shows around 250,000 distinct CDR3 sequences, 5.2% of them singletons. The material sequenced was CD4+ T cells sorted from PBMCs, taken on the day of the yellow fever booster vaccination. These receptors were collected from a man younger than 35 who received the YFV17D yellow fever vaccine.

This clonotype was counted a few times. The chain joins TRBV5-7 to TRBJ2-5; no firm D call. TRBV5-7 is treated as an ORF (open reading frame) with a function not yet certain. The CDR3 runs 13 residues. V was trimmed by 6 bases and J by 1 base, leaving 10 bases between them. The CDR3 sequence is CASILVGQETQYF. CDR3 DNA: TGTGCCAGCATCCTCGTGGGCCAAGAGACCCAGTACTTC.

This clonotype was recorded many times. J is TRBJ2-3 and V is TRBV7-2; 9 positions match TRBD1. This CDR3 is 16 amino acids long. Germline lookup yields CDR1 SGHTA and CDR2 FQGNSA. Trimming took 2 bases from V and 3 from J; bases not matched to a gene: 6. CDR3 region: CASSLTGGLRTDTQYF. The CDR3 DNA is TGTGCCAGCAGCTTAACAGGGGGCTTAAGGACAGATACGCAGTATTTT.

This CDR3 is CASSMQGQLGNQPQHF. CDR3 bases: TGTGCCAGCAGCATGCAGGGACAGCTCGGCAATCAGCCCCAGCATTTT. This chain links TRBV7-2 with TRBJ1-5, with 7 bases fitting TRBD1. Germline lookup yields CDR1 SGHTA and CDR2 FQGNSA. The J segment lost 2 bases and the V segment lost 5 bases, leaving 9 bases of the junction unmatched. The CDR3 sequence is 16 residues long.

This clonotype was recorded at least ten times. J is TRBJ2-5 and V is TRBV29-1; possible D gene TRBD1, 6 bases. This CDR3 is built from 13 residues. CDR1 and CDR2 (germline): SQVTM, ANQGSEA. With 3 bases removed from V and 5 bases from J, the gap between germline ends came to 13 bases. The CDR3 DNA reads as TGCAGCGTTGAGAGTGGACAGTGGGAGACCCAGTACTTC. Its translation is CSVESGQWETQYF.

There are many counts of this clonotype. The V and J genes are TRBV9 and TRBJ1-1; D is ambiguous. Germline V gene data show CDR1 as SGDLS and CDR2 as YYNGEE. V was cut by 0 bases and J by 0 bases, with 12 bases left in between. This CDR3 has 16 residues. The CDR3 DNA reads TGTGCCAGCAGCGTAGGCGGTTCCGAAATGAACACTGAAGCTTTCTTT. This gives the protein CASSVGGSEMNTEAFF.

V gene TRBV9 combines with J gene TRBJ1-1; 8 bases match TRBD1. In germline, CDR1 is SGDLS, CDR2 YYNGEE. The CDR3 has 12 residues. J gave up 10 bases and V 4 bases, and 6 bases lay outside the gene matches. Written as DNA, the CDR3 is TGTGCCAGCAGCCCACAGGGGGTAGGAGCTTTCTTT. It yields the protein CASSPQGVGAFF.

J is TRBJ2-1 and V is TRBV6-5; D may be TRBD1 or TRBD2 (5 bases each). V was clipped by 1 base and J by 2 bases, with 9 bases between them. Germline CDR1 reads MNHEY; CDR2 reads SVGAGI. The CDR3 consists of 15 residues. For the CDR3, the DNA is TGTGCCAGCAGTTACTGGGGGAGTCCCTACAATGAGCAGTTCTTC. Its translation is CASSYWGSPYNEQFF.

The table lists this clonotype with many counts. The chain recombines TRBV18 with TRBJ2-1; 10 nucleotides match TRBD2. The V gene end was trimmed by 1 base and the J gene end by 7 bases; junction bases not matched to a gene: 4. This CDR3 region has 15 residues. Germline CDR1 KGHSH, CDR2 LQKENI. CDR3 in amino acids: CASSPLPAGGNEQFF. The CDR3 DNA follows: TGTGCCAGCTCACCACTGCCAGCGGGGGGGAATGAGCAGTTCTTC.

In its sample, this clonotype was seen many times. This chain links TRBV12-3 or TRBV12-4 with TRBJ1-2; possibly TRBD1 for D (6 bases). V gave up 1 base and J gave up 5 bases, with 14 bases separating them. This CDR3 spans 15 amino acids. The CDR3 sequence: CASSLEQGIQYGYTF. The CDR3 region has the DNA TGTGCCAGCAGTTTAGAGCAGGGGATACAGTATGGCTACACCTTC.

This clonotype turned up a few times. The rearrangement joins TRBV25-1 to TRBJ2-5, with D uncertain. CDR1 and CDR2 (germline): MGHDK, SYGVNS. With 1 base removed from V and 4 bases from J, the gap between germline ends came to 7 bases. The CDR3 extends over 13 amino acids. The CDR3: CASSESGLETQYF. The CDR3, as DNA: TGTGCCAGCAGTGAATCCGGTCTAGAGACCCAGTACTTC. The full variable domain, rest sourced from reference TRBV25-1 and TRBJ2-5, is EADIYQTPRYLVIGTGKKITLECSQTMGHDKMYWYQQDPGMELHLIHYSYGVNSTEKGDLSSESTVSRIRTEHFPLTLESARPSHTSQYLCASSESGLETQYFGPGTRLLVL.

There are a few counts of this clonotype. The chain employs TRBV20-1 and TRBJ2-5, with 11 bases fitting TRBD2. Germline V gene data show CDR1 as DFQATT and CDR2 as SNEGSKA (reference sequence). The CDR3 runs 14 residues. V trimming: 5 bases; J trimming: 5 bases; junction bases outside the gene matches: 7. CDR3 residues: CSARGGLAVETQYF. CDR3 bases: TGCAGTGCTCGGGGGGGACTAGCGGTGGAGACCCAGTACTTC.

The chain has TRBV20-1 and TRBJ1-2; weak D call: TRBD1 (5 bases). The CDR3 has 13 amino acids. Trimming took 3 bases from V and 2 from J, leaving 10 bases between them. Germline V gives CDR1 DFQATT, CDR2 SNEGSKA (reference sequence). The CDR3, as DNA: TGCAGTGCTAGGTTAGGGGCGAACTATGGCTACACCTTC. Its translation is CSARLGANYGYTF.

This chain links TRBV25-1 with TRBJ1-1; D remains ambiguous. CDR1 and CDR2 (germline): MGHDK, SYGVNS. Trimming removed 4 bases from V and 5 bases from J, with 14 bases in between. The CDR3 length is 14 residues. The CDR3: CASSGSLGGTEAFF. CDR3 in DNA: TGTGCCAGCAGTGGGTCATTGGGTGGGACTGAAGCTTTCTTT. The complete variable domain, with remaining parts taken from reference TRBV25-1 and TRBJ1-1, reads EADIYQTPRYLVIGTGKKITLECSQTMGHDKMYWYQQDPGMELHLIHYSYGVNSTEKGDLSSESTVSRIRTEHFPLTLESARPSHTSQYLCASSGSLGGTEAFFGQGTRLTVV.

In this sample, this clonotype turned up many times. This chain joins TRBV3-1 and TRBJ2-1; possibly TRBD2 for D (5 bases). The V end lost 0 bases, the J end lost 5 bases, and 8 bases lay between the germline ends. Germline loops: CDR1 LGHDT, CDR2 YNNKEL (reference sequence). This CDR3 is built from 14 residues. The CDR3 sequence: CASSQEWRDNEQFF. CDR3 sequence (DNA): TGTGCCAGCAGCCAAGAGTGGCGGGACAATGAGCAGTTCTTC.

J is TRBJ2-3 and V is TRBV12-3 or TRBV12-4, with TRBD2 matching over 8 bases. V lost 10 bases to trimming and J lost 2 bases; unmatched junction nucleotides: 11. The length of the CDR3 is 15 residues. CDR3 coding DNA: TGTGCCAACCAGATCCCGGGGGGGGACACAGATACGCAGTATTTT. Its translation: CANQIPGGDTDTQYF.

This clonotype was seen a few times. The V call is TRBV4-3, the J call TRBJ2-3; D gene unclear. In germline, CDR1 is LGHNA, CDR2 YSLEER. The V end lost 5 bases, the J end lost 1 base, and 10 bases lay between the germline ends. CDR3 length: 14 residues. The CDR3 protein is CASSTEKGTDTQYF. The CDR3 region has the DNA TGCGCCAGCAGCACGGAGAAAGGCACAGATACGCAGTATTTT.

CDR3 in DNA: TGTGCCAGCCAAAAGAAGGGCTACGAGCAGTACGTC. Translated, it gives CASQKKGYEQYV. The V gene is TRBV28, the J gene TRBJ2-7; no reliable D call. V was clipped by 8 bases and J by 3 bases, with 11 bases between them. This CDR3 comprises 12 residues. Germline assignment: CDR1 MDHEN and CDR2 SYDVKM.

The chain couples TRBV2 to TRBJ1-6; no reliable D call. Germline loops: CDR1 SNHLY, CDR2 FYNNEI. The CDR3 covers 15 residues. Between the trimmed V and J ends, which lost 5 bases and 3 bases, there was a span of 11 bases. CDR3 sequence: CASSLRTVYNSPLHF. CDR3 DNA sequence: TGTGCCAGCAGTCTCCGGACGGTCTATAATTCACCCCTCCACTTT.

The chain couples TRBV28 to TRBJ2-3, with D perhaps assigned TRBD1 or TRBD2 (5 bases each). The germline V gene encodes CDR1 MDHEN and CDR2 SYDVKM. V lost 6 bases and J lost 0, with 16 bases in between. The CDR3 covers 16 residues. The CDR3: CASSLLYRDSTDTQYF. CDR3 coding DNA: TGTGCCAGCAGCCTACTATACCGGGACAGCACAGATACGCAGTATTTT.

This clonotype was picked up a small number of times. The V call is TRBV7-9, the J call TRBJ1-5; weak D call: TRBD1 (5 bases). The CDR3 has 14 amino acids. V lost 5 bases and J lost 2, with 10 bases in between. Germline V gene lookup returns CDR1 SEHNR and CDR2 FQNEAQ (reference sequence). In DNA form, the CDR3 reads TGTGCCAGCAGCCCCCGGGGGGGCAATCAGCCCCAGCATTTT. Its protein product is CASSPRGGNQPQHF.

This clonotype appeared many times. J is TRBJ1-5 and V is TRBV6-5; TRBD1 matches 7 bases. CDR1 MNHEY and CDR2 SVGAGI come from the germline V gene. CDR3 length: 16 amino acids. V lost 0 bases to trimming and J lost 4 bases; unmatched junction nucleotides: 6. The CDR3 DNA is TGTGCCAGCAGTTACTCGAGAACAGGGGTTAATCAGCCCCAGCATTTT. Translating it yields CASSYSRTGVNQPQHF.

Comment on this clonotype: A much larger clonotype is one base distant, so this may be a read error. The chain carries TRBV6-1 and TRBJ2-2; D might be TRBD1 (6 bases). Trimming shortened V by 6 bases and J by 2 bases, and 10 bases separated the two germline ends. The CDR3 contains 14 residues. The germline gives CDR1 MNHNS, CDR2 SASEGT. The CDR3 is CASSRTANTGELFF. CDR3 DNA sequence: TGTGCCAGCAGCCGGACAGCTAACACCGGGGAGCTGTTTTTT.

This clonotype was picked up a small number of times. The rearrangement joins TRBV7-2 to TRBJ2-1; no reliable D call. The germline CDR1 and CDR2 sequences are SGHTA and FQGNSA. Trimming cost V 5 bases and J 6 bases, with 11 bases left between them. The CDR3 totals 13 residues. CDR3 nucleotide sequence: TGTGCCAGCAGCCGCGCGCCGGTCAATGAGCAGTTCTTC. Protein sequence: CASSRAPVNEQFF.

This clonotype came up many times. V and J are TRBV12-3 or TRBV12-4 and TRBJ1-1; D not certain. Trimming removed 6 bases from V and 4 bases from J, with 12 bases in between. The CDR3 extends over 13 amino acids. The CDR3 bases are TGTGCCAGCAGGCGACTCTTCTCCACTGAAGCTTTCTTT. Its protein product is CASRRLFSTEAFF.

At least ten counts were recorded for this clonotype. The chain carries TRBV12-3 or TRBV12-4 and TRBJ1-1; TRBD1 agrees at 7 bases. The CDR3 spans 14 residues. V trimming: 7 bases; J trimming: 4 bases; junction bases outside the gene matches: 9. CDR3 residues: CASTTQGRSTEAFF. As DNA, the CDR3 is TGTGCCAGCACCACACAGGGGAGGAGCACTGAAGCTTTCTTT.

The chain carries TRBV10-3 and TRBJ1-2; maybe TRBD1 (6 bases). The CDR3 runs 14 residues. V was pared by 7 bases and J by 7 bases, with 19 bases between. Per the germline V gene, CDR1 is ENHRY and CDR2 is SYGVKD. CDR3 sequence reads: CAITEGRGRSGYTF. CDR3 in DNA: TGTGCCATCACCGAGGGTCGGGGGCGGAGTGGCTACACCTTC.

The CDR3 here is CASSLGTGSDGYTF. The CDR3 DNA reads TGCGCCAGCAGCTTGGGGACAGGGTCGGATGGCTACACCTTC. V and J are TRBV5-1 and TRBJ1-2; 8 nucleotides match TRBD1. The CDR3 is made up of 14 amino acids. Germline V gene lookup returns CDR1 SGHRS and CDR2 YFSETQ. Losses at the gene ends were 0 bases for V and 6 bases for J; bases not matched to a gene: 4.

This clonotype was counted many times. V is TRBV5-1 and J is TRBJ2-5; possible D gene TRBD2, 6 bases. Trimming took off 0 bases at V and 1 base at J, with 16 bases between the two ends. Germline V lookup: CDR1 SGHRS, CDR2 YFSETQ. This CDR3 has 17 amino acids. CDR3 nucleotide sequence: TGCGCCAGCAGCTTGGGACGCGCGGGGCGCTTCCAAGAGACCCAGTACTTC. It translates to CASSLGRAGRFQETQYF.

The chain links TRBV7-9 to TRBJ2-5, with 7 bases matching TRBD2. This CDR3 is built from 16 residues. The germline V gene encodes CDR1 SEHNR and CDR2 FQNEAQ (reference sequence). V lost 5 bases to trimming and J lost 5 bases; unmatched junction nucleotides: 14. The CDR3 sequence: CASSLGRLSGGETQYF. DNA of the CDR3: TGTGCCAGCAGCCTGGGGCGGCTCTCCGGGGGGGAGACCCAGTACTTC.

This clonotype has only a few counts. The chain carries TRBV7-2 and TRBJ2-6; D not resolved. From germline, CDR1 is SGHTA and CDR2 FQGNSA. CDR3 size: 14 residues. Trimming removed 1 base at V and 4 bases at J, with 5 bases between. CDR3 coding DNA: TGTGCCAGCAGCTTAGGCCCCGGGGCCAACGTCCTGACTTTC. Translating gives CASSLGPGANVLTF.

This clonotype has ten or more counts. The chain combines TRBV7-2 with TRBJ2-3; D ambiguous. V lost 2 bases, J lost 4 bases, and 7 bases lay in between. Germline values: CDR1 SGHTA, CDR2 FQGNSA. The CDR3 sequence is 13 residues long. The CDR3 region is CASSLSPADTQYF. The CDR3 region has the DNA TGTGCCAGCAGCTTATCACCAGCAGATACGCAGTATTTT. Filled out from reference TRBV7-2 and TRBJ2-3, the complete variable domain reads GAGVSQSPSNKVTEKGKDVELRCDPISGHTALYWYRQSLGQGLEFLIYFQGNSAPDKSGLPSDRFSAERTGGSVSTLTIQRTQQEDSAVYLCASSLSPADTQYFGPGTRLTVL.